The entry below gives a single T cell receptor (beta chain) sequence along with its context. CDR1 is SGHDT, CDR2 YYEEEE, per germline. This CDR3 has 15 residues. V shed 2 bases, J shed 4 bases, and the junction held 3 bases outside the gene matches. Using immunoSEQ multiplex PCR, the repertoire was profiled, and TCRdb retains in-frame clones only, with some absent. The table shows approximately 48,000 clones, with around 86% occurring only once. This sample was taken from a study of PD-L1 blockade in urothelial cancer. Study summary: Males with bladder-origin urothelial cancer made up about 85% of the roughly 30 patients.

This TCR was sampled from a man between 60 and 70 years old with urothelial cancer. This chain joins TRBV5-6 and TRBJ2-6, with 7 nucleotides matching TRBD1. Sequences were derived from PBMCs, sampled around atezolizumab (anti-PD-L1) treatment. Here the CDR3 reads CASSFDRAGANVLTF. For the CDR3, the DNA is TGTGCCAGCAGCTTTGACAGGGCCGGGGCCAACGTCCTGACTTTC.